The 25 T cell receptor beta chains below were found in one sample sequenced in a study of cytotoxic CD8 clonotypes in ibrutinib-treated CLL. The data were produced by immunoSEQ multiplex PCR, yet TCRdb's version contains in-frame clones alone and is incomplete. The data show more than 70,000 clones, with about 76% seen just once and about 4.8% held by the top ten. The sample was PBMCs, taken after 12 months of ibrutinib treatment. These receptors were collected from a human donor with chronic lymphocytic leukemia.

This CDR3 is CASSSSGTGGELFF. The CDR3, as DNA: TGTGCCAGCAGCTCTAGCGGGACGGGCGGGGAGCTGTTTTTT. V usage is TRBV7-3 and J usage is TRBJ2-2; 9 nucleotides line up with TRBD2. The CDR3 sequence is 14 residues long. V gave up 4 bases and J gave up 7 bases; unmatched junction bases: 4. Germline CDR1 reads SGHTA; CDR2 reads FQGTGA.

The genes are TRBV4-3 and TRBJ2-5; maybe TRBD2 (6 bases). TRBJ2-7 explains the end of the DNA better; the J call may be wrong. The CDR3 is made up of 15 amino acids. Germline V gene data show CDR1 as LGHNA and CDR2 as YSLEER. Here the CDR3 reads CASSQGRGSSYEQYF. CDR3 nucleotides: TGCGCCAGCAGCCAAGGGCGGGGCTCCTCCTACGAGCAGTACTTC.

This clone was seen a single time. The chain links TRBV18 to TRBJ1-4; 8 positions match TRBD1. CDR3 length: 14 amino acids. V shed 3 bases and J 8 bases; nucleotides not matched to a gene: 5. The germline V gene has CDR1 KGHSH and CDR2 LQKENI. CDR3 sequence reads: CASSPGQGREKLFF. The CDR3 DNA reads TGTGCCAGCTCACCCGGACAGGGCCGGGAAAAACTGTTTTTT.

In DNA form, the CDR3 reads TGTGCCAGCAGCGTAGGGGACGCAAATGGGCAGCCCCAGCATTTT. Amino acids: CASSVGDANGQPQHF. J is TRBJ1-5 and V is TRBV9; the D gene is possibly TRBD1 (5 bases). CDR1 and CDR2 from the germline V gene are SGDLS and YYNGEE. V gave up 0 bases and J gave up 7 bases, with 14 bases separating them. CDR3 length: 15 amino acids.

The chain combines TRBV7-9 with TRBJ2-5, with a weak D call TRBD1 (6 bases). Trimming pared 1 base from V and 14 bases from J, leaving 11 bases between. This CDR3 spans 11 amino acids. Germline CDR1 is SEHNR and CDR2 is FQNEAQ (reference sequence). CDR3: CASSLGGLFYF. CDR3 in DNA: TGTGCCAGCAGCTTAGGGGGGCTTTTCTACTTC.

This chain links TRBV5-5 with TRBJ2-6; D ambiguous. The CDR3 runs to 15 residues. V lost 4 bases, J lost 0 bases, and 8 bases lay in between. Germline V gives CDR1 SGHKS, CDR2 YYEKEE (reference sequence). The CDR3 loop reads CASSPTPSGANVLTF. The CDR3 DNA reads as TGTGCCAGCAGCCCGACACCCTCTGGGGCCAACGTCCTGACTTTC.

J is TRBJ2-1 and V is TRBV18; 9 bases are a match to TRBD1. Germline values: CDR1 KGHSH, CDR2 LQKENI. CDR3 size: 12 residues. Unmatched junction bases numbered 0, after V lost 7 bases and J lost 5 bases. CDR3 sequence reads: CASWTGDNEQFF. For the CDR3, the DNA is TGTGCCAGCTGGACAGGGGACAATGAGCAGTTCTTC. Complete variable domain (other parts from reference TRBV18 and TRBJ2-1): NAGVMQNPRHLVRRRGQEARLRCSPMKGHSHVYWYRQLPEEGLKFMVYLQKENIIDESGMPKERFSAEFPKEGPSILRIQQVVRGDSAAYFCASWTGDNEQFFGPGTRLTVL.

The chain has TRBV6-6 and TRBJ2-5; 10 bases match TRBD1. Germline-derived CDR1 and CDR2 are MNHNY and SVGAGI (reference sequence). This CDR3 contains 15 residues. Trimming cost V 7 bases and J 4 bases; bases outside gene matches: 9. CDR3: CASNPGTGEGETQYF. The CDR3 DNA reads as TGTGCCAGCAACCCCGGGACAGGGGAGGGAGAGACCCAGTACTTC.

The CDR3 bases are TGTGCCAGCAGCCGGCGAGCGGGAGCCGGAACCGGGGAGCTGTTTTTT. Encoded protein: CASSRRAGAGTGELFF. V gene TRBV14 combines with J gene TRBJ2-2, with 8 bases that match TRBD2. Germline loops: CDR1 SGHDN, CDR2 FVKESK. The V segment lost 4 bases and the J segment 5 bases; nucleotides outside the gene matches: 9. The CDR3 is made up of 16 amino acids.

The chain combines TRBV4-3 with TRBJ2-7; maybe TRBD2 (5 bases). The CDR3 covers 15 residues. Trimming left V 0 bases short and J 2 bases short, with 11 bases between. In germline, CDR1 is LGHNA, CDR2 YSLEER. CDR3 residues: CASSQDRGIPYEQYF. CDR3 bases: TGCGCCAGCAGCCAAGATAGAGGGATCCCCTACGAGCAGTACTTC.

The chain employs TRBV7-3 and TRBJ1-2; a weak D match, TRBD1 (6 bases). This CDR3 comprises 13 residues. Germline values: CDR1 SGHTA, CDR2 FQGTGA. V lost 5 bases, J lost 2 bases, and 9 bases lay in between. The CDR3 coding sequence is TGTGCCAGCAGCCCAGGGGACAACTATGGCTACACCTTC. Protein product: CASSPGDNYGYTF.

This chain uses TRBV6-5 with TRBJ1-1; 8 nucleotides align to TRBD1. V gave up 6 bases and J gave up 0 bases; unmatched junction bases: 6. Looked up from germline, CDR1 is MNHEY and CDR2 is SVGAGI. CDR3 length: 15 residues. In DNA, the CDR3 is TGTGCCAGCAGCAAACAGGGGGACCTGAACACTGAAGCTTTCTTT. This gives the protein CASSKQGDLNTEAFF.

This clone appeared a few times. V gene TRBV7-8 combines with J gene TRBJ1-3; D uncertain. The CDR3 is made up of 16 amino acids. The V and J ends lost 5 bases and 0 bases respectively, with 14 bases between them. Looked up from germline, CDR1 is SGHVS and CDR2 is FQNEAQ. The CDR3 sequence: CASSLQVGSSGNTIYF. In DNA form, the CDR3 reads TGTGCCAGCAGCCTTCAAGTGGGGAGCTCTGGAAACACCATATATTTT.

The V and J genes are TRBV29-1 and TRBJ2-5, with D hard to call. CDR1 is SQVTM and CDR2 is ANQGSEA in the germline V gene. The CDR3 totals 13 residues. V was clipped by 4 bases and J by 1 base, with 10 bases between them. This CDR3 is CSVVWAGQETQYF. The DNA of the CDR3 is TGCAGCGTTGTGTGGGCAGGCCAAGAGACCCAGTACTTC.

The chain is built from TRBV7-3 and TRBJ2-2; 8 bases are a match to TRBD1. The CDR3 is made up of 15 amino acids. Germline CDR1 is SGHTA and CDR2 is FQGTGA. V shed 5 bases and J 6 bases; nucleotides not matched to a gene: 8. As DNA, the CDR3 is TGTGCCAGCAGCGCGACAGACAGGGGTCCCGGGGAGCTGTTTTTT. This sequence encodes CASSATDRGPGELFF. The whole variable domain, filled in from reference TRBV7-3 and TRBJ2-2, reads GAGVSQTPSNKVTEKGKYVELRCDPISGHTALYWYRQSLGQGPEFLIYFQGTGAADDSGLPNDRFFAVRPEGSVSTLKIQRTERGDSAVYLCASSATDRGPGELFFGEGSRLTVL.

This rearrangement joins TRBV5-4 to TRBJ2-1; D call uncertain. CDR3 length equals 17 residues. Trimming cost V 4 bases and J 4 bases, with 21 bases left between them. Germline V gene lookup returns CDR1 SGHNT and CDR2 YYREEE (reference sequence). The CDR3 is CASSPSMRGRSYNEQFF. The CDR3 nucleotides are TGTGCCAGCAGCCCGTCAATGCGAGGCCGCTCTTACAATGAGCAGTTCTTC.

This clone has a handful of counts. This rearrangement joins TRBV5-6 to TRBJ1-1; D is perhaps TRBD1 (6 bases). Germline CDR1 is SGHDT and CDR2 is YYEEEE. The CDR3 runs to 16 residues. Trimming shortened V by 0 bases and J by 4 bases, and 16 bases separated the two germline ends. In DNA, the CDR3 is TGTGCCAGCAGCTTGGGAGGGGGGAGAGGGAGCACTGAAGCTTTCTTT. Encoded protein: CASSLGGGRGSTEAFF.

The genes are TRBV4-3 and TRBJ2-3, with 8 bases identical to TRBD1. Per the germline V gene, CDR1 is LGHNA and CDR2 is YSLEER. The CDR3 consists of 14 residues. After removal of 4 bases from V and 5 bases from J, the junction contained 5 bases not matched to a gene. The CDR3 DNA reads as TGCGCCAGCAGCCCAGGACAGGGCAGAGATACGCAGTATTTT. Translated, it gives CASSPGQGRDTQYF.

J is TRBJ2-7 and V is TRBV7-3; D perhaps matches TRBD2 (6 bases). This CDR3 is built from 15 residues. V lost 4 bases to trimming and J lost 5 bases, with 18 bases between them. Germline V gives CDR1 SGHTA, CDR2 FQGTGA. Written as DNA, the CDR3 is TGTGCCAGCAGCTCCCCGGGGAGGACCGGTGACGAGCAGTACTTC. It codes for CASSSPGRTGDEQYF.

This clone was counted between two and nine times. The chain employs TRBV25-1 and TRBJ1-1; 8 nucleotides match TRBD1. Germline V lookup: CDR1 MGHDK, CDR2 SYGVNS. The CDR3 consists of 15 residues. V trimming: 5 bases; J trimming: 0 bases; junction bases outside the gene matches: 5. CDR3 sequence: CASSPLRGLNTEAFF. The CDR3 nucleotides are TGTGCCAGCAGTCCCCTCAGGGGGCTGAACACTGAAGCTTTCTTT.

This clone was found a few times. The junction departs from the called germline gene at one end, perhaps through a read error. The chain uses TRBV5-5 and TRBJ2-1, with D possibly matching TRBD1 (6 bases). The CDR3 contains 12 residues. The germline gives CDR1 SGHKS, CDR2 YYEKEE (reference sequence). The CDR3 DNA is TGTGCCAGCAGCCCGAACACGGGACACGGGCTCTTC. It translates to CASSPNTGHGLF. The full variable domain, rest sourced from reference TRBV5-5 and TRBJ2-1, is DAGVTQSPTHLIKTRGQQVTLRCSPISGHKSVSWYQQVLGQGPQFIFQYYEKEERGRGNFPDRFSARQFPNYSSELNVNALLLGDSALYLCASSPNTGHGLFGPGTRLTVL.

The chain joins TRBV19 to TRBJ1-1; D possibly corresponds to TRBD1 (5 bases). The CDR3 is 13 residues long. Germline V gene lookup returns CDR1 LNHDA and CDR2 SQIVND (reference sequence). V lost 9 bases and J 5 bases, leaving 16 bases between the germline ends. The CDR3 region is CASNLRGGTEAFF. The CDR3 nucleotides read TGTGCCAGCAACCTGCGCGGGGGGACTGAAGCTTTCTTT.

CDR3 loop: CASSPDRPTDTQYF. CDR3 sequence (DNA): TGCGCCAGCAGCCCGGACCGACCCACAGATACGCAGTATTTT. This chain links TRBV5-1 with TRBJ2-3; D is ambiguous. The CDR3 loop spans 14 amino acids. Germline V gives CDR1 SGHRS, CDR2 YFSETQ. V was trimmed by 4 bases and J by 2 bases, leaving 11 bases between them.

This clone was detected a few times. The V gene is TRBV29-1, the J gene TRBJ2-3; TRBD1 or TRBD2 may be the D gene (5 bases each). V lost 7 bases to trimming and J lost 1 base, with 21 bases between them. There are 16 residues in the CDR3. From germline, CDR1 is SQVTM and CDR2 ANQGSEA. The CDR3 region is CSALPRSRGGTDTQYF. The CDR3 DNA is TGCAGCGCCCTCCCCCGGAGTCGAGGGGGCACAGATACGCAGTATTTT.

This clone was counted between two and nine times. CDR3 nucleotide sequence: TGTGCCAGCAGCTTGGTGGCGGATACGCAGTATTTT. It codes for CASSLVADTQYF. This chain links TRBV5-6 with TRBJ2-3; no definite D call. V lost 0 bases and J 6 bases, leaving 5 bases between the germline ends. Germline V gene data show CDR1 as SGHDT and CDR2 as YYEEEE. The CDR3 loop spans 12 amino acids.